These 9 T cell receptor beta chains originate from one sample sequenced in a study of T-cell reconstitution after alpha-beta-depleted transplantation in children. The TCRbeta library incorporated unique molecular identifiers. TCRdb recomputed calls from the PCR reads with MiXCR, one row per CDR3 protein. The sample has approximately 800,000 distinct CDR3 sequences; roughly 15% are singletons. The sample here was PBMCs, mostly from graft donor cells, taken 360 days after TCRalphabeta/CD19-depleted stem cell transplant. The receptors were sampled from a male patient younger than 18 who had a stem cell transplant for acute lymphoblastic leukemia, so the T cells may come from the graft donor.

The rearrangement links TRBV7-9 to TRBJ1-6, with TRBD1 matching over 10 bases. The V gene's germline CDR1 is SEHNR and CDR2 FQNEAQ (reference sequence). The length of the CDR3 is 16 residues. The J segment lost 7 bases and the V segment lost 1 base, leaving 4 bases of the junction unmatched. Written as DNA, the CDR3 is TGTGCCAGCAGCTTAGACCCGGGACAGGGGAATTCACCCCTCCACTTT. It specifies CASSLDPGQGNSPLHF. The variable domain in full, with the rest retrieved from reference TRBV7-9 and TRBJ1-6, is DTGVSQNPRHKITKRGQNVTFRCDPISEHNRLYWYRQTLGQGPEFLTYFQNEAQLEKSRLLSDRFSAERPKGSFSTLEIQRTEQGDSAMYLCASSLDPGQGNSPLHFGNGTRLTVT.

This clonotype has just one count. The J gene is TRBJ1-1, the V gene TRBV27; TRBD1 matches at 10 bases. After removal of 3 bases from V and 8 bases from J, the junction contained 6 bases not matched to a gene. Germline CDR1 and CDR2: MNHEY and SMNVEV (reference sequence). The CDR3 runs 14 residues. CDR3 bases: TGTGCCAGCAGTTTTGGGACAGGGGTAGGAGAAGCTTTCTTT. Translating gives CASSFGTGVGEAFF.

The chain carries TRBV5-1 and TRBJ2-2; TRBD2 matches at 8 bases. The germline V gene has CDR1 SGHRS and CDR2 YFSETQ. Trimming removed 6 bases from V and 0 bases from J; junction bases left unmatched: 10. The CDR3 sequence is 17 residues long. CDR3 nucleotide sequence: TGCGCCAGCACCTCCCCCGGGAGGGCCTCGAACACCGGGGAGCTGTTTTTT. Translation gives CASTSPGRASNTGELFF.

This clonotype showed up many times. This chain joins TRBV10-1 and TRBJ2-1, with 15 bases identical to TRBD2. The length of the CDR3 is 18 residues. Germline V lookup: CDR1 WNHNN, CDR2 SYGVQD (reference sequence). Trimming cost V 6 bases and J 3 bases; bases outside gene matches: 9. The CDR3 reads CASSAGTSGRLSYNEQFF. Written as DNA, the CDR3 is TGCGCCAGCAGCGCGGGGACTAGCGGGAGGTTAAGCTACAATGAGCAGTTCTTC.

The chain uses TRBV12-3 or TRBV12-4 and TRBJ2-3; tentatively, D is TRBD1 or TRBD2 (5 bases each). CDR3 size: 13 residues. Trimming cost V 6 bases and J 4 bases, with 11 bases left between them. The CDR3 spells CASRRDPADTQYF. CDR3 bases: TGTGCCAGCAGGAGGGACCCGGCAGATACGCAGTATTTT.

The chain carries TRBV7-8 and TRBJ2-1; D call uncertain. The V gene's germline CDR1 is SGHVS and CDR2 FQNEAQ. The CDR3 has 12 residues. V lost 8 bases, J lost 10 bases, and 15 bases lay in between. The CDR3 region has the DNA TGTGCCAGCGGGAAAGACGGTCGGGAGCAGTTCTTC. This encodes CASGKDGREQFF.

This clonotype was counted between two and nine times. The chain combines TRBV5-1 with TRBJ2-7, with D unclear. Germline V gene sequence: CDR1 SGHRS, CDR2 YFSETQ. The CDR3 loop spans 14 amino acids. The V end was cut by 5 bases, the J end by 1 base, with 13 bases between. The CDR3 is CASRIQVTSYEQYF. For the CDR3, the DNA is TGCGCCAGCAGGATACAAGTAACTTCCTACGAGCAGTACTTC.

In this sample, this clonotype turned up a few times. The V gene is TRBV15, the J gene TRBJ2-5, with no clear D. V lost 3 bases and J lost 5, with 4 bases in between. Per germline, CDR1 LNHNV and CDR2 YYDKDF (reference sequence). The CDR3 has 11 amino acids. As DNA, the CDR3 is TGTGCCACCAGCAGCTGGGAGACCCAGTACTTC. Translation gives CATSSWETQYF.

This clonotype appeared many times. J is TRBJ2-7 and V is TRBV12-3 or TRBV12-4; D is uncertain. The CDR3 contains 17 residues. The germline V and J ends were trimmed by 1 base and 6 bases, with 22 bases remaining between them. This CDR3 is CASSLGRNRIRRSEQYF. The CDR3 coding sequence is TGTGCCAGCAGTTTAGGACGTAACCGGATCCGGCGTAGCGAGCAGTACTTC.